What follows describes a single TCR beta chain. The data derive from a study of blood T cell repertoires in COVID-19. Across the whole study: Whether acute or convalescent, the COVID-19 samples came from the United States, Italy and Spain. Nucleic acid was either cDNA or gDNA, and it came from T cells, B-cell-depleted T cells, or PBMCs.

Per the original data handling: Scientists estimated how many nucleated cells there were by amplifying reference gene primers. Profiled with immunoSEQ multiplex PCR; TCRdb holds only in-frame clones, not every one. V, J and clone size reflect that table, while D and trimming were determined from the DNA. The sample shows under 200,000 clones, under 85% of them seen only once. This CDR3 has 15 residues. Germline V CDR1 and CDR2: MDHEN, SYDVKM. V was trimmed by 5 bases and J by 8 bases, leaving 18 bases between them. V gene TRBV28 combines with J gene TRBJ1-4; possibly TRBD1 for D (5 bases). The origin of this receptor is a man between 65 and 79 years old who had recovered from COVID-19. Sample: peripheral blood. CDR3 DNA sequence: TGTGCCAGCAGTCTCCCCAGTGAAAGGGGAGAAAAACTGTTTTTT. It yields the protein CASSLPSERGEKLFF.